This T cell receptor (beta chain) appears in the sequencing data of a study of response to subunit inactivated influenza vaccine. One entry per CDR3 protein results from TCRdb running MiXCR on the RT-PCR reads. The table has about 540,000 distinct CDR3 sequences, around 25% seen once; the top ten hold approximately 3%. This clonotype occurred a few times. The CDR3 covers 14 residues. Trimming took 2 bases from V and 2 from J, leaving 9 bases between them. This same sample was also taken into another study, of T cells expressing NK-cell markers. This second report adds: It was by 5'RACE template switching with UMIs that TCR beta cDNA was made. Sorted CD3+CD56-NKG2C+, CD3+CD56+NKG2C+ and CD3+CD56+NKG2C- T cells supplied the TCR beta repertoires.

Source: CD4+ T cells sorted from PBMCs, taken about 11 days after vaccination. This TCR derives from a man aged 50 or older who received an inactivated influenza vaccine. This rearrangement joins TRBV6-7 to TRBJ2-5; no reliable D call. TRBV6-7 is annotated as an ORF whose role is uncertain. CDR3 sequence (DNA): TGTGCCAGCAGTTACAGCCAGGCTCAAGAGACCCAGTACTTC. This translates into CASSYSQAQETQYF.